These 9 T cell receptor beta chains originate from one sample sequenced in a study of T cells in Graves' hyperthyroidism and ophthalmopathy. What was amplified from RNA transcripts were TCR beta CDR3 regions. TCR CDR3 underwent first-round RT-PCR with the HTBI primer set. TCRdb independently ran MiXCR on the multiplex PCR reads; one entry per CDR3 protein. This table has around 420,000 distinct CDR3 sequences, roughly 13% appearing once. Sequenced material: blood. All receptors derive from a woman younger than 35 with Graves' hyperthyroidism.

Details on this clonotype: This could be a read error, since a much larger clone is one nucleotide away. CDR3 bases: TGTGCCAGCAGTCCCATGGACAGGGCGGGTGAAAAACTGCTTTTT. Translated: CASSPMDRAGEKLLF. This rearrangement joins TRBV28 to TRBJ1-4, with TRBD1 matching 8 bases. CDR3 length: 15 amino acids. The germline gives CDR1 MDHEN, CDR2 SYDVKM. Drawing the rest from reference TRBV28 and TRBJ1-4, the complete variable domain is DVKVTQSSRYLVKRTGEKVFLECVQDMDHENMFWYRQDPGLGLRLIYFSYDVKMKEKGDIPEGYSVSREKKERFSLILESASTNQTSMYLCASSPMDRAGEKLLFGSGTQLSVL.

This clonotype was detected ten times or more. CDR3 DNA sequence: TGTGCCAGCAGCTTAGGGGACAGCTCAGATACGCAGTATTTT. Its protein is CASSLGDSSDTQYF. The chain recombines TRBV7-3 with TRBJ2-3; 7 nucleotides line up with TRBD1. V trimming: 2 bases; J trimming: 4 bases; junction bases outside the gene matches: 3. The germline V gene has CDR1 SGHTA and CDR2 FQGTGA. The CDR3 runs 14 residues.

Details on this clonotype: This may be a read error, as it is one base from a much larger clone. V usage is TRBV11-2 and J usage is TRBJ2-5, with 7 bases matching TRBD1. The germline V gene encodes CDR1 SGHAT and CDR2 FQNNGV. The CDR3 contains 15 residues. CDR3 region: CASSLETGPWQTEYF. The CDR3 DNA is TGTGCCAGCAGCTTAGAGACAGGGCCCTGGCAGACCGAGTACTTC.

This clonotype was recorded at least ten times. The gene calls are TRBV7-9 and TRBJ2-7; TRBD2 aligns across 7 bases. With V trimmed by 5 bases and J by 3 bases, 10 bases remained unmatched. The germline V gene has CDR1 SEHNR and CDR2 FQNEAQ (reference sequence). This CDR3 region has 15 residues. The CDR3 spells CASSPDGGGIYEQYF. In DNA form, the CDR3 reads TGTGCCAGCAGCCCCGACGGGGGAGGGATCTACGAGCAGTACTTC.

V and J are TRBV19 and TRBJ2-3; D is perhaps TRBD2 (5 bases). Between the trimmed V and J ends, which lost 7 bases and 2 bases, there was a span of 13 bases. CDR1 is LNHDA and CDR2 is SQIVND in the germline V gene (reference sequence). This CDR3 contains 14 residues. In DNA form, the CDR3 reads TGTGCCAGTAAACGAGGCGGGCACACAGATACGCAGTATTTT. Residues: CASKRGGHTDTQYF.

This clonotype was recorded many times. The V and J genes are TRBV2 and TRBJ2-7, with D possibly being TRBD1 (6 bases). Germline assignment: CDR1 SNHLY and CDR2 FYNNEI. The V gene lost 8 bases and the J gene lost 9 bases, with 20 bases spanning the gap. CDR3 length: 13 amino acids. The CDR3 region is CASGAGAATGQYF. CDR3 DNA: TGTGCCAGCGGGGCAGGGGCGGCGACCGGGCAGTACTTC.

This clonotype was detected ten times or more. The chain joins TRBV7-8 to TRBJ2-3; D may be TRBD1 (6 bases). V shed 8 bases and J shed 3 bases, with 12 bases lying between them. This CDR3 is built from 13 residues. Per the germline V gene, CDR1 is SGHVS and CDR2 is FQNEAQ. The chain's CDR3 is CASEGGVTDTQYF. CDR3 sequence (DNA): TGTGCCAGCGAAGGGGGTGTAACAGATACGCAGTATTTT.

This clonotype has a count of ten or more. The V and J genes are TRBV11-3 and TRBJ2-1; 10 bases map to TRBD1. Germline CDR1 reads SGHNT; CDR2 reads YENEEA. This CDR3 comprises 15 residues. The ends lost 1 base at V and 9 bases at J; junction bases unmatched: 6. The CDR3 DNA reads as TGTGCCAGCAGCTTAGCCGGGACAGGGGTGGGTGAGCAGTTCTTC. Its translation: CASSLAGTGVGEQFF.

The genes are TRBV9 and TRBJ1-6; D unclear. The CDR3 is 13 residues long. The V end lost 0 bases, the J end lost 14 bases, and 12 bases lay between the germline ends. From germline, CDR1 is SGDLS and CDR2 YYNGEE. CDR3 DNA: TGTGCCAGCAGCGTAGAAGGTGAAGGAGCCCTCCACTTT. Translating gives CASSVEGEGALHF.